This T cell receptor (beta chain) was obtained from a study of vaccination and CD4 T cells after COVID-19. In the study overall: Across the group, participants received two doses of either BNT162b2 or mRNA-1273 vaccine. Controls used CEFX viral epitopes (positive), HIV-1 Nef peptides (negative), or no peptide.

The treatment was: 10-day PBMC culture with coronavirus spike peptide pools or control peptides (ViraFEST assay). As to this clonotype: Its specificity is unknown.

The CDR3 is 12 residues long. Per germline, CDR1 GTSNPN and CDR2 SVGIG (reference sequence). V was clipped by 0 bases and J by 5 bases, with 7 bases between them. Once obtained from cultured CD4+ T cells, the DNA was sequenced using the Oncomine TCR Beta short-read assay. TCRdb reprocessed the PCR reads with MiXCR, giving one entry per CDR3 protein. The data show 26,000 or so distinct CDR3 sequences, about 40% seen once. Broader study findings: Convalescent patients saw a median about 86% of their reactive clones show up only after vaccination.

The receptor was isolated from a human donor who had recovered from COVID-19. The chain has TRBV30 and TRBJ2-5; D unclear. Material for sequencing was CD4+ T cells from blood, cultured in vitro. This chain's CDR3 is CAWSVSSETQYF. Written as DNA, the CDR3 is TGTGCCTGGAGTGTTTCCTCGGAGACCCAGTACTTC.